These 12 T cell receptor beta chains originate from one sample sequenced in a study of blood T cell repertoires in COVID-19. Sequencing was performed with immunoSEQ multiplex PCR; in TCRdb, only in-frame clones are kept and a portion is missing. This sample has some 270,000 clones, with 85% to 90% found just once. Sequences were obtained from PBMCs or T cells enriched from blood (not recorded which). The receptors were gathered from a woman in her twenties or thirties with acute COVID-19.

This chain uses TRBV2 with TRBJ1-4; TRBD1 agrees at 12 bases. Germline CDR1 SNHLY, CDR2 FYNNEI. After removal of 6 bases from V and 3 bases from J, the junction contained 2 bases not matched to a gene. The CDR3 is 15 amino acids. The CDR3 nucleotides are TGTGCCAGCAGGGGACAGGGGGCGGCTAATGAAAAACTGTTTTTT. This codes for CASRGQGAANEKLFF. Complete variable domain (other parts from reference TRBV2 and TRBJ1-4): EPEVTQTPSHQVTQMGQEVILRCVPISNHLYFYWYRQILGQKVEFLVSFYNNEISEKSEIFDDQFSVERPDGSNFTLKIRSTKLEDSAMYFCASRGQGAANEKLFFGSGTQLSVL.

This chain uses TRBV5-1 with TRBJ1-1, with 12 bases matching TRBD1. Germline loops: CDR1 SGHRS, CDR2 YFSETQ. This CDR3 is 16 amino acids long. J lost 4 bases, V lost 0 bases, and 4 bases had no gene match. The CDR3 protein is CASSLAGQGAGTEAFF. CDR3 bases: TGCGCCAGCAGCTTGGCGGGACAGGGGGCGGGCACTGAAGCTTTCTTT.

The chain has TRBV3-1 (or the pseudogene TRBV3-2) and TRBJ2-1; TRBD2 is a possible D gene (5 bases). This CDR3 has 14 amino acids. Trimming pared 0 bases from V and 10 bases from J, leaving 13 bases between. Germline V gene data show CDR1 as LGHDT and CDR2 as YNNKEL (reference sequence). As DNA, the CDR3 is TGTGCCAGCAGCCAAGAAGGCAGCTCGGGGGAGCAGTTCTTC. This encodes CASSQEGSSGEQFF.

This clone was found once. This chain links TRBV9 with TRBJ2-7; D is ambiguous. The germline V gene encodes CDR1 SGDLS and CDR2 YYNGEE. V dropped 0 bases and J dropped 2 bases, with 9 bases sitting between them. This CDR3 region has 14 residues. This CDR3 is CASSVAGTTYEQYF. The DNA of the CDR3 is TGTGCCAGCAGCGTAGCCGGCACTACCTACGAGCAGTACTTC.

This rearrangement joins TRBV19 to TRBJ2-7; 11 bases are shared with TRBD1. V was clipped by 7 bases and J by 3 bases; unmatched bases: 5. This CDR3 is built from 14 residues. Germline lookup yields CDR1 LNHDA and CDR2 SQIVND (reference sequence). The CDR3 loop reads CASTRTGGGYEQYF. The CDR3 DNA follows: TGTGCCAGTACAAGGACAGGGGGCGGCTACGAGCAGTACTTC.

The table lists this clone with a count of one. V and J are TRBV2 and TRBJ2-3; 8 bases match TRBD2. V lost 8 bases, J lost 0 bases, and 4 bases stayed unmatched. CDR3 length: 14 amino acids. Germline V CDR1 and CDR2: SNHLY, FYNNEI. Written as DNA, the CDR3 is TGTGCCAGCGTAGCGGGAAGGAGCACAGATACGCAGTATTTT. This codes for CASVAGRSTDTQYF.

The chain combines TRBV4-1 with TRBJ1-4, with TRBD1 matching over 7 bases. Trimming at V came to 5 bases and at J to 5 bases, leaving 8 bases not matched to a gene. Germline loops: CDR1 MGHRA, CDR2 YSYEKL. The CDR3 has 15 amino acids. CDR3 bases: TGCGCCAGCAGCGACTTTCGACAGGGAAATGAAAAACTGTTTTTT. Translation: CASSDFRQGNEKLFF.

The chain carries TRBV7-3 and TRBJ2-2, with TRBD1 identical over 8 bases. The trim removed 2 bases at V and 4 bases at J, leaving 6 bases unmatched. This CDR3 has 16 amino acids. Looked up from germline, CDR1 is SGHTA and CDR2 is FQGTGA. The CDR3 reads CASSLVGTGFTGELFF. In nucleotides, the CDR3 is TGTGCCAGCAGCTTAGTGGGGACAGGCTTCACCGGGGAGCTGTTTTTT.

The V gene is TRBV9, the J gene TRBJ1-4, with a tentative D call TRBD1 (6 bases). V lost 3 bases and J lost 8, with 17 bases in between. Germline V lookup: CDR1 SGDLS, CDR2 YYNGEE. The CDR3 extends over 15 amino acids. CDR3 in amino acids: CASSGGLTGREKLFF. CDR3 DNA: TGTGCCAGCAGCGGAGGGTTAACAGGGCGAGAAAAACTGTTTTTT.

The chain recombines TRBV7-9 with TRBJ2-7, with TRBD2 identical over 11 bases. J gave up 4 bases and V 5 bases, and 19 bases lay outside the gene matches. This CDR3 has 19 residues. Germline V CDR1 and CDR2: SEHNR, FQNEAQ (reference sequence). The CDR3 is CASSPTDKRLAGILYEQYF. The CDR3 coding sequence is TGTGCCAGCAGCCCAACTGACAAACGACTAGCGGGAATACTATACGAGCAGTACTTC.

The chain employs TRBV6-8 and TRBJ2-1, with D possibly TRBD2 on 5 matching bases. Germline-derived CDR1 and CDR2 are MNHGY and SAAAGT. This CDR3 has 17 amino acids. The V gene lost 0 bases and the J gene lost 1 base, with 13 bases spanning the gap. The CDR3 here is CASSYSIGGPSYNEQFF. The CDR3 coding sequence is TGTGCCAGCAGTTACTCGATCGGCGGGCCTTCCTACAATGAGCAGTTCTTC.

The chain employs TRBV28 and TRBJ2-3; 7 bases fit TRBD1. Germline assignment: CDR1 MDHEN and CDR2 SYDVKM. This CDR3 comprises 15 residues. V dropped 6 bases and J dropped 5; count of bases not matched to a gene: 11. CDR3 DNA sequence: TGTGCCAGCAGCAGCACAGGGGTTGTGGAAGATACGCAGTATTTT. Translating it yields CASSSTGVVEDTQYF.